What follows are 17 T cell receptor beta chains derived from one specimen sequenced in a study of T-cell memory formation after mild COVID-19. TCRdb re-analysed the 5' RACE reads in MiXCR, keeping a single row per CDR3 protein. The sample gives 350,000 to 500,000 distinct CDR3 sequences, more than 20% of which show up once; about an eighth is in the top ten. Material for sequencing was PBMCs or a T cell subset sorted from them (not recorded which). These receptors were obtained from an adult woman who had mild COVID-19 (a few samples of this study predate the infection). Cell type and time point are not known.

This clonotype has more than one count but fewer than ten. The chain links TRBV4-2 to TRBJ1-4; D call uncertain. The V and J ends lost 3 bases and 8 bases respectively, with 16 bases between them. CDR1 is LGHNA, CDR2 YNFKEQ, per germline. CDR3 length equals 15 residues. The CDR3 nucleotides read TGTGCCAGCAGCCAGGGAGATAGGGATGCGGAAAAACTGTTTTTT. It yields the protein CASSQGDRDAEKLFF.

This chain connects TRBV12-3 or TRBV12-4 to TRBJ2-3; 9 bases are shared with TRBD2. After removal of 3 bases from V and 0 bases from J, the junction contained 7 bases not matched to a gene. CDR3 size: 17 residues. The CDR3 sequence is CASSLPASGMSTDTQYF. Here the CDR3 DNA reads TGTGCCAGCAGTTTGCCGGCTAGCGGGATGAGCACAGATACGCAGTATTTT.

This clonotype was observed at least ten times. The chain combines TRBV7-9 with TRBJ2-7, with 9 positions matching TRBD1. The V gene's germline CDR1 is SEHNR and CDR2 FQNEAQ (reference sequence). The length of the CDR3 is 15 residues. The V segment lost 4 bases and the J segment 0 bases; nucleotides outside the gene matches: 4. In nucleotides, the CDR3 is TGTGCCAGCAGCTCCGACAGGGGGAGCTCCTACGAGCAGTACTTC. Residues: CASSSDRGSSYEQYF.

The V and J genes are TRBV2 and TRBJ2-5; D might be TRBD1 (6 bases). This CDR3 region has 15 residues. Trimming removed 6 bases at V and 5 bases at J, with 19 bases between. CDR1 is SNHLY, CDR2 FYNNEI, per germline. CDR3 sequence reads: CASRAGTRSWETQYF. The DNA for the CDR3 is TGTGCCAGCAGGGCCGGGACACGGAGCTGGGAGACCCAGTACTTC. Together with reference TRBV2 and TRBJ2-5, the CDR3 gives the full variable domain: EPEVTQTPSHQVTQMGQEVILRCVPISNHLYFYWYRQILGQKVEFLVSFYNNEISEKSEIFDDQFSVERPDGSNFTLKIRSTKLEDSAMYFCASRAGTRSWETQYFGPGTRLLVL.

The rearrangement joins TRBV24-1 to TRBJ2-1; 8 nucleotides align to TRBD1. The CDR3 runs 16 residues. V shed 0 bases and J 4 bases; nucleotides not matched to a gene: 4. From germline, CDR1 is KGHDR and CDR2 SFDVKD. CDR3 loop: CATSDLDRGPYNEQFF. Written as DNA, the CDR3 is TGTGCCACCAGTGATTTGGACAGGGGTCCTTACAATGAGCAGTTCTTC.

This clonotype was observed a few times. J is TRBJ2-3 and V is TRBV11-2; 10 bases align to TRBD2. The CDR3 is made up of 17 amino acids. Germline V gives CDR1 SGHAT, CDR2 FQNNGV. V dropped 5 bases and J dropped 3; count of bases not matched to a gene: 11. The CDR3 protein is CASSPHPSGGLTDTQYF. CDR3 nucleotides: TGTGCCAGCAGCCCTCATCCTAGCGGGGGCCTAACAGATACGCAGTATTTT.

The chain combines TRBV9 with TRBJ2-1, with TRBD1 matching 10 bases. Germline loops: CDR1 SGDLS, CDR2 YYNGEE. The ends lost 3 bases at V and 12 bases at J; junction bases unmatched: 3. The CDR3 runs to 12 residues. CDR3 coding DNA: TGTGCCAGCAGCGCGGACAGGGGGTCGCAGTTCTTC. Residues: CASSADRGSQFF.

V usage is TRBV6-6 and J usage is TRBJ2-7; 8 positions match TRBD2. V gave up 5 bases and J gave up 2 bases; unmatched junction bases: 20. Per the germline V gene, CDR1 is MNHNY and CDR2 is SVGAGI (reference sequence). This CDR3 has 19 residues. CDR3 loop: CASSNRLSGPSGYTYEQYF. As DNA, the CDR3 is TGTGCCAGCAGTAATAGACTTTCCGGGCCTAGCGGGTACACCTACGAGCAGTACTTC.

Only a few counts were recorded for this clonotype. The rearrangement uses TRBV24-1 and TRBJ2-3, with D possibly being TRBD1 (6 bases). Germline V gene sequence: CDR1 KGHDR, CDR2 SFDVKD. The CDR3 is 15 residues long. V lost 4 bases to trimming and J lost 1 base, with 11 bases between them. CDR3 nucleotide sequence: TGTGCCACCAGTGACCCGGGACACCGCACAGATACGCAGTATTTT. The encoded protein is CATSDPGHRTDTQYF.

This clonotype was observed a handful of times. The chain has TRBV24-1 and TRBJ1-2; D not certain. Germline V gives CDR1 KGHDR, CDR2 SFDVKD. The CDR3 spans 13 residues. The V end was cut by 3 bases, the J end by 8 bases, with 12 bases between. The CDR3 sequence is CATSDTPGGGYTF. The CDR3 DNA is TGTGCCACCAGTGATACCCCCGGAGGCGGCTACACCTTC.

This clonotype has only a few counts. V usage is TRBV10-3 and J usage is TRBJ2-3, with 7 positions matching TRBD1. CDR1 is ENHRY, CDR2 SYGVKD, per germline. Trimming at V came to 11 bases and at J to 2 bases, leaving 7 bases not matched to a gene. This CDR3 is built from 13 residues. The CDR3 nucleotides read TGTGCCGCTTCAGGGGGACCCACAGATACGCAGTATTTT. This encodes CAASGGPTDTQYF.

This sequence joins TRBV6-6 and TRBJ1-2; 8 positions agree with TRBD1. The germline gives CDR1 MNHNY, CDR2 SVGAGI (reference sequence). The V and J ends lost 8 bases and 1 base, in that order; junction bases with no gene match: 9. The CDR3 consists of 15 residues. The CDR3 spells CASSPAGQVNYGYTF. In DNA form, the CDR3 reads TGTGCCAGCTCACCCGCGGGACAGGTTAACTATGGCTACACCTTC.

J is TRBJ2-5 and V is TRBV6-6, with a weak D call TRBD1 (5 bases). Trimming cost V 4 bases and J 5 bases, with 11 bases left between them. The length of the CDR3 is 13 residues. In germline, CDR1 is MNHNY, CDR2 SVGAGI (reference sequence). The CDR3 DNA sequence: TGTGCCAGCAGTTGGACCCAGGGCGAGACCCAGTACTTC. This gives the protein CASSWTQGETQYF.

The chain employs TRBV7-2 and TRBJ2-7, with 8 bases that match TRBD1. The V and J ends lost 5 bases and 0 bases, in that order; junction bases with no gene match: 9. The CDR3 consists of 16 residues. Germline CDR1 reads SGHTA; CDR2 reads FQGNSA. For the CDR3, the DNA is TGTGCCAGCAGCCAAACGGACAGGGCCCTCTCCTACGAGCAGTACTTC. It yields the protein CASSQTDRALSYEQYF.

In this sample, this clonotype turned up a few times. The V call is TRBV20-1, the J call TRBJ2-7; maybe TRBD2 (5 bases). Trimming removed 6 bases from V and 2 bases from J, with 8 bases in between. The CDR3 contains 11 residues. The germline gives CDR1 DFQATT, CDR2 SNEGSKA (reference sequence). CDR3 in DNA: TGCAGTGCCCCGGGGACCTACGAGCAGTACTTC. Its translation: CSAPGTYEQYF.

J is TRBJ1-2 and V is TRBV20-1; D might be TRBD1 (5 bases). Trimming stripped 3 bases from V and 4 bases from J, with 15 bases between. The CDR3 is made up of 14 amino acids. The germline V gene encodes CDR1 DFQATT and CDR2 SNEGSKA (reference sequence). CDR3 protein: CSASDRGLAYGYTF. The DNA for the CDR3 is TGCAGTGCTAGCGACCGGGGACTCGCCTATGGCTACACCTTC.

The V and J genes are TRBV12-3 or TRBV12-4 and TRBJ2-1, with 13 bases fitting TRBD2. The CDR3 runs to 16 residues. J was trimmed by 1 base and V by 6 bases; bases with no gene match: 3. The CDR3 spells CASRGLAGPSYNEQFF. CDR3 bases: TGTGCCAGCAGGGGACTAGCGGGACCTTCCTACAATGAGCAGTTCTTC.